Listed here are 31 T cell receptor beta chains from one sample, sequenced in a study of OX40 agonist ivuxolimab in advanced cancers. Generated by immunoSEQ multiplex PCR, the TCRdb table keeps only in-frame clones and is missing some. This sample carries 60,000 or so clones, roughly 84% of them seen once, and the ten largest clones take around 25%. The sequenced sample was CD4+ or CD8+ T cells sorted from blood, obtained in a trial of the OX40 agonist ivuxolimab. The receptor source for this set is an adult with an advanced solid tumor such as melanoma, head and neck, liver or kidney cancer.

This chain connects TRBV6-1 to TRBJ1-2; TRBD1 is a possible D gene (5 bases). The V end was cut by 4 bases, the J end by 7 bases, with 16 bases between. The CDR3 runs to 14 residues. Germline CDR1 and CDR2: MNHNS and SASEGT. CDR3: CASSAKGRGVGYTF. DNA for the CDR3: TGTGCCAGCAGTGCCAAAGGGAGAGGGGTTGGCTACACCTTC.

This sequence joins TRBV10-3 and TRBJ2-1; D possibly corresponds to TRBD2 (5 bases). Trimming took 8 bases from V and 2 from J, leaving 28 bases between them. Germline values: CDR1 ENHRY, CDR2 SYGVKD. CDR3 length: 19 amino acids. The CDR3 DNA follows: TGTGCCATCTCCCCAATAGGAGGAACCGAGTCCTCCCCCTACAATGAGCAGTTCTTC. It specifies CAISPIGGTESSPYNEQFF.

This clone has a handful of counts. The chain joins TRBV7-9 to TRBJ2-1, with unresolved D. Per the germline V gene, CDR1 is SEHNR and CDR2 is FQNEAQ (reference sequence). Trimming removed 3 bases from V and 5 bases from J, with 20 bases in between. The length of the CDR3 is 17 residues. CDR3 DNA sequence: TGTGCCAGCAGCTTCTCACGACGACCGGACGCCAACAATGAGCAGTTCTTC. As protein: CASSFSRRPDANNEQFF. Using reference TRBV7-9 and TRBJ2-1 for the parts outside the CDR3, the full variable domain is DTGVSQNPRHKITKRGQNVTFRCDPISEHNRLYWYRQTLGQGPEFLTYFQNEAQLEKSRLLSDRFSAERPKGSFSTLEIQRTEQGDSAMYLCASSFSRRPDANNEQFFGPGTRLTVL.

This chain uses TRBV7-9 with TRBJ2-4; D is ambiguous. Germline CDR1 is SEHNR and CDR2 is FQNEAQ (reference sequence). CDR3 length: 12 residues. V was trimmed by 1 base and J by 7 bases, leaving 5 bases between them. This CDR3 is CASSLEENIQYF. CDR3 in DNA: TGTGCCAGCAGCTTAGAAGAGAACATTCAGTACTTC. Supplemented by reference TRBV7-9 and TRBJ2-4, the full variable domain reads DTGVSQNPRHKITKRGQNVTFRCDPISEHNRLYWYRQTLGQGPEFLTYFQNEAQLEKSRLLSDRFSAERPKGSFSTLEIQRTEQGDSAMYLCASSLEENIQYFGAGTRLSVL.

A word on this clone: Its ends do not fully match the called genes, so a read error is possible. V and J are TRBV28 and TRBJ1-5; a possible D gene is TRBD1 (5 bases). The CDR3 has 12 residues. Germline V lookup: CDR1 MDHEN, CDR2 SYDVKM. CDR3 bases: TGTGCCAGCAGTTCCGACAGATATCTGGTGGCATTT. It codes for CASSSDRYLVAF.

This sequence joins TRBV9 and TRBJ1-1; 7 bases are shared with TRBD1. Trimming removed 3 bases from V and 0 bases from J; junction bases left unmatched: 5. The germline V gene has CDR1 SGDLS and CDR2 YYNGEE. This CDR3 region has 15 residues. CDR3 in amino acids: CASSAGGTVNTEAFF. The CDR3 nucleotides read TGTGCCAGCAGCGCCGGGGGGACAGTGAACACTGAAGCTTTCTTT.

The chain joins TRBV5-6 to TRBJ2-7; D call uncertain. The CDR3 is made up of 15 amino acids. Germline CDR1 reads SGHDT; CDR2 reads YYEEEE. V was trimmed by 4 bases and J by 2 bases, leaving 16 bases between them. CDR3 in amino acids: CASSRSMRSTYEQYF. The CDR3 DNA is TGTGCCAGCAGCCGGTCCATGAGAAGTACCTACGAGCAGTACTTC. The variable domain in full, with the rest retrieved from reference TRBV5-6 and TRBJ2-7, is DAGVTQSPTHLIKTRGQQVTLRCSPKSGHDTVSWYQQALGQGPQFIFQYYEEEERQRGNFPDRFSGHQFPNYSSELNVNALLLGDSALYLCASSRSMRSTYEQYFGPGTRLTVT.

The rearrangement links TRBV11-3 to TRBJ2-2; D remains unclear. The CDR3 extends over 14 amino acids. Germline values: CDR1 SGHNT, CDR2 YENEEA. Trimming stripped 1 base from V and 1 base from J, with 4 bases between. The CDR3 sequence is CASSLGRNTGELFF. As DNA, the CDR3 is TGTGCCAGCAGCTTAGGCAGGAACACCGGGGAGCTGTTTTTT.

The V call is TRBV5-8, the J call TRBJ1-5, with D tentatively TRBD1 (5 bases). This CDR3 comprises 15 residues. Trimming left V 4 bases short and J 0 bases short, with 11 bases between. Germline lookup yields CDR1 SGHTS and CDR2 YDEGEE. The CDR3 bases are TGTGCCAGCAGCCAGACAGATTATAGCAATCAGCCCCAGCATTTT. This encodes CASSQTDYSNQPQHF.

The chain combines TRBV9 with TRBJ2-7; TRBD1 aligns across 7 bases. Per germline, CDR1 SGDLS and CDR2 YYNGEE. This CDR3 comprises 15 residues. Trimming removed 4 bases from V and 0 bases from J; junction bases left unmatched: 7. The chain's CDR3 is CASSPRGQHSYEQYF. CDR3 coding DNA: TGTGCCAGCAGCCCCCGGGGACAGCACTCCTACGAGCAGTACTTC.

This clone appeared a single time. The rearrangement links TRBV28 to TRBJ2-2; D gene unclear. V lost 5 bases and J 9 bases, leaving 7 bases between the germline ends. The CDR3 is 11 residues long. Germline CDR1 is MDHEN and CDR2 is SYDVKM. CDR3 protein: CASSNPRELFF. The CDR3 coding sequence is TGTGCCAGCAGTAACCCCCGGGAGCTGTTTTTT.

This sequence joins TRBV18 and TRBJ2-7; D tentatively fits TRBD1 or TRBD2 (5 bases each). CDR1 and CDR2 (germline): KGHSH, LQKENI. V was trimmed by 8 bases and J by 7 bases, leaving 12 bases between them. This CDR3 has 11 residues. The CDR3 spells CASEGNLEQYF. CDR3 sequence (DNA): TGTGCCAGCGAGGGGAACCTGGAGCAGTACTTC.

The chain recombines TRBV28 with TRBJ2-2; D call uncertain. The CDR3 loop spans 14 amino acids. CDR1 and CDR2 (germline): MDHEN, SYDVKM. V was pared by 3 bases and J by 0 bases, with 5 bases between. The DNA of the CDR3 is TGTGCCAGCAGTTTCCTGGCGAACACCGGGGAGCTGTTTTTT. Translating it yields CASSFLANTGELFF. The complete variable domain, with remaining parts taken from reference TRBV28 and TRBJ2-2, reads DVKVTQSSRYLVKRTGEKVFLECVQDMDHENMFWYRQDPGLGLRLIYFSYDVKMKEKGDIPEGYSVSREKKERFSLILESASTNQTSMYLCASSFLANTGELFFGEGSRLTVL.

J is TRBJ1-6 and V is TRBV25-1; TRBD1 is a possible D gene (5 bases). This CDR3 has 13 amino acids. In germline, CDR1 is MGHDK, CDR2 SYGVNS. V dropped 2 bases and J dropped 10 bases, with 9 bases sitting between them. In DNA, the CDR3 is TGTGCCAGCAGTGAACGCAGGGAATCACCCCTCCACTTT. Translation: CASSERRESPLHF.

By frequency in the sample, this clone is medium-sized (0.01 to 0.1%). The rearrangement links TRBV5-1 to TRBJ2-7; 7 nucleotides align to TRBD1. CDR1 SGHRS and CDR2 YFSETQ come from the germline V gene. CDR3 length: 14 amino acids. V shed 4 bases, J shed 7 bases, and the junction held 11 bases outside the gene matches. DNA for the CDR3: TGCGCCAGCAGCCTAGACAGGGCCCCTAGAGAGCAGTACTTC. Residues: CASSLDRAPREQYF.

CDR3 loop: CASSSGDNPDQPQHF. CDR3 in DNA: TGTGCCAGCAGCTCCGGGGACAATCCCGATCAGCCCCAGCATTTT. The V gene is TRBV7-8, the J gene TRBJ1-5, with a tentative D call TRBD1 (6 bases). CDR3 length: 15 residues. CDR1 is SGHVS, CDR2 FQNEAQ, per germline. Deletions cut 4 bases from V and 5 bases from J, with 15 bases between.

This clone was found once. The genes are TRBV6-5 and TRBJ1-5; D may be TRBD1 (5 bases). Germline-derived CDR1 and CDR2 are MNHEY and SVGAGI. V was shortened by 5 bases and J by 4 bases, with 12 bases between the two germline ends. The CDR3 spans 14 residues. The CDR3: CASSRAGLNQPQHF. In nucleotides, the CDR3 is TGTGCCAGCAGTAGGGCAGGGTTGAATCAGCCCCAGCATTTT.

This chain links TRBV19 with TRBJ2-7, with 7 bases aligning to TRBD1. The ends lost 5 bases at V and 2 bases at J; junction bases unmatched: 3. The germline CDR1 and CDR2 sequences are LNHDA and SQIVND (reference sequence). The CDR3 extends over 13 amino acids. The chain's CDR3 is CASSPGQTYEQYF. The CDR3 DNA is TGTGCCAGTAGTCCGGGACAGACCTACGAGCAGTACTTC.

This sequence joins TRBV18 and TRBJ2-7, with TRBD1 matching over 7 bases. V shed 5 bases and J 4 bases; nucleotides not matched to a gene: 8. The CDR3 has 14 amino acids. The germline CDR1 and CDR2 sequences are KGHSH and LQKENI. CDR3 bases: TGTGCCAGCTCAACAGGACAGGTTCCGTACGAGCAGTACTTC. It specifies CASSTGQVPYEQYF.

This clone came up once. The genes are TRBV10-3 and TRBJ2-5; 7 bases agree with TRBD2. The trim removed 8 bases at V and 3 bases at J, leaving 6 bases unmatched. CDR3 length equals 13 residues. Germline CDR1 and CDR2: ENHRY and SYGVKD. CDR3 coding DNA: TGTGCCATCTCACGAGGGAGGGAAGAGACCCAGTACTTC. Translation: CAISRGREETQYF.

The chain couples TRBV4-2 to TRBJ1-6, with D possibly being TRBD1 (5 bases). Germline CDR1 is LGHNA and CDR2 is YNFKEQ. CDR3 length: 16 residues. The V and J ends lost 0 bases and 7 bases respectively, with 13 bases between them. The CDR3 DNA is TGTGCCAGCAGCCAAGATAGCGGGGGGGGGAATTCACCCCTCCACTTT. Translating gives CASSQDSGGGNSPLHF.

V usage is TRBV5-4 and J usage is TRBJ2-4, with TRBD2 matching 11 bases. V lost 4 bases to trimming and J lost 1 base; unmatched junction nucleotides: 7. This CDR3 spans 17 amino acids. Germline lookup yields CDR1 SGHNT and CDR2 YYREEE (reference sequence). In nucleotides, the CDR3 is TGTGCCAGCAGCATCTTTACTAGCGGGGGTGCCAAAAACATTCAGTACTTC. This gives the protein CASSIFTSGGAKNIQYF. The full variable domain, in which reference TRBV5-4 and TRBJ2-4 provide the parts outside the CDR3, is ETGVTQSPTHLIKTRGQQVTLRCSSQSGHNTVSWYQQALGQGPQFIFQYYREEENGRGNFPPRFSGLQFPNYSSELNVNALELDDSALYLCASSIFTSGGAKNIQYFGAGTRLSVL.

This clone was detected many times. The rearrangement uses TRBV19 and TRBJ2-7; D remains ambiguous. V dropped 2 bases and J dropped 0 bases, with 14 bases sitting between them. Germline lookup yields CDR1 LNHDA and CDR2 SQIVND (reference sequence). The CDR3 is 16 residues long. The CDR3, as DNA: TGTGCCAGTAGTATAATGCACGCAGGTAGCTCCTACGAGCAGTACTTC. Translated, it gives CASSIMHAGSSYEQYF.

CDR3 residues: CAWSLGARTDTQYF. CDR3 in DNA: TGTGCCTGGTCTCTGGGGGCGCGCACAGATACGCAGTATTTT. V and J are TRBV30 and TRBJ2-3, with a tentative D call TRBD1 (6 bases). V was pared by 5 bases and J by 1 base, with 13 bases between. Germline assignment: CDR1 GTSNPN and CDR2 SVGIG (reference sequence). This CDR3 comprises 14 residues.

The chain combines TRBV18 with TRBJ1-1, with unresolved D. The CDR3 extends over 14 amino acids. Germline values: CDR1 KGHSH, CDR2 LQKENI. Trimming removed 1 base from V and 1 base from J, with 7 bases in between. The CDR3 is CASSPQGWNTEAFF. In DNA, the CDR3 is TGTGCCAGCTCACCACAGGGATGGAACACTGAAGCTTTCTTT.

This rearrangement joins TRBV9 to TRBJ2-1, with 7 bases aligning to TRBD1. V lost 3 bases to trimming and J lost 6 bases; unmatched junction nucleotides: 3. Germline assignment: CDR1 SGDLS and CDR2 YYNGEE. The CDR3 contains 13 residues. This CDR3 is CASSGHRGNEQFF. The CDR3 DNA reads TGTGCCAGCAGCGGACACAGGGGCAATGAGCAGTTCTTC.

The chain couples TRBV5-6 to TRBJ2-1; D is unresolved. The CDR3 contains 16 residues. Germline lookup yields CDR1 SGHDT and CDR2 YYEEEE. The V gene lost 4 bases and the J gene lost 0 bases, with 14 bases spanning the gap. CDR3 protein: CASSRGPTSSYNEQFF. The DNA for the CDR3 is TGTGCCAGCAGCAGAGGACCGACGAGCTCCTACAATGAGCAGTTCTTC.

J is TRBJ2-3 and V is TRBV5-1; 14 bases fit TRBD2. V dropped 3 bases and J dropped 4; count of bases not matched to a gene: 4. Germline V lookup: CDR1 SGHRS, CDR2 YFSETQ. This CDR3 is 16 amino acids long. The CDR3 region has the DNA TGCGCCAGCAGCTCGACTAGCGGGGGGGTGTCAGATACGCAGTATTTT. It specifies CASSSTSGGVSDTQYF.

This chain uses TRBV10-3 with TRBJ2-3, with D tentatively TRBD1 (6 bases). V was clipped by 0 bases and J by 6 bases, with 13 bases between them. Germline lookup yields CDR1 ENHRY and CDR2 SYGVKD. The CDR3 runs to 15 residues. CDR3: CAISESGQPGDTQYF. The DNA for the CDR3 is TGTGCCATCAGTGAGTCGGGACAACCTGGGGATACGCAGTATTTT.

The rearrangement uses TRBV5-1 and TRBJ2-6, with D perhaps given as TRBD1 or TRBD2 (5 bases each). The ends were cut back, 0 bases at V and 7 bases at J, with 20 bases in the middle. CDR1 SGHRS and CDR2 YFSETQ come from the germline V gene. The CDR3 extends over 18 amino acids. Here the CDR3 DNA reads TGCGCCAGCAGCTTGGCCCCTGGGGGTTTTGCCTCTGCCAACGTCCTGACTTTC. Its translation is CASSLAPGGFASANVLTF.

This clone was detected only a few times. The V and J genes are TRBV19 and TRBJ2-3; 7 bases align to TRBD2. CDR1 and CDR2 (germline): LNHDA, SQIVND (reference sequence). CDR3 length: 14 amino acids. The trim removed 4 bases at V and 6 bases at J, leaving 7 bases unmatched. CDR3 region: CASSRDYSSDTQYF. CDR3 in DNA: TGTGCCAGTAGTAGGGACTATTCTTCGGATACGCAGTATTTT.